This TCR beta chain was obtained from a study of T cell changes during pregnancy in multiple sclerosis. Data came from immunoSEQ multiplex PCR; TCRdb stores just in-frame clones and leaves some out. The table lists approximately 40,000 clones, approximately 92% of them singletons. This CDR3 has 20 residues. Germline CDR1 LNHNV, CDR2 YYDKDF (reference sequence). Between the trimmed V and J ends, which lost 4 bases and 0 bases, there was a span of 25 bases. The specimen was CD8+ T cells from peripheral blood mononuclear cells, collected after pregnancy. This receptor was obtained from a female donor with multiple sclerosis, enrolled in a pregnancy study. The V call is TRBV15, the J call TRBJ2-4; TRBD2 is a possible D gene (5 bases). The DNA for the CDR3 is TGTGCCACCAGCACCGTACCCACCCGCCGGGCGGGTATAGCCAAAAACATTCAGTACTTC. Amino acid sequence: CATSTVPTRRAGIAKNIQYF.